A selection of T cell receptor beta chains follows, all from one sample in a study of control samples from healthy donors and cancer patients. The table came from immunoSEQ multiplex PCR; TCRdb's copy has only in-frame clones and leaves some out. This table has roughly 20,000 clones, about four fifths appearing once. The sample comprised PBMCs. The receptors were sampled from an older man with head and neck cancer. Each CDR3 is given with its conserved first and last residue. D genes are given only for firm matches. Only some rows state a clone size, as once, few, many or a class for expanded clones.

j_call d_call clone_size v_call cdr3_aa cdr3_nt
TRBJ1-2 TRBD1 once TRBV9 CASSEFGQGGYTF TGTGCCAGCAGCGAATTCGGACAGGGCGGCTACACCTTC
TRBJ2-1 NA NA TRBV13 CASSFPGERGYNEQFF TGTGCCAGCAGCTTTCCCGGGGAGAGGGGTTACAATGAGCAGTTCTTC
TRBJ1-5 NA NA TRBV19 CASSRDRNQPQHF TGTGCCAGCTCCAGGGATCGAAATCAGCCCCAGCATTTT
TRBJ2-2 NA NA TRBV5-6 CASSLKGLRNTGELFF TGTGCCAGCAGCTTAAAGGGGCTAAGAAACACCGGGGAGCTGTTTTTT
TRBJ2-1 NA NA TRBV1 CTSIRIAGKKYNEQFF TGCACCAGCATCCGCATAGCGGGAAAAAAATACAATGAGCAGTTCTTC
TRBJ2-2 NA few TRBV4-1 CASSQDSWLTPSTGELFF TGCGCCAGCAGCCAAGATTCGTGGCTAACCCCGAGCACCGGGGAGCTGTTTTTT
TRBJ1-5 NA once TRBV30 CAWSVGDRGGGNQPQHF TGTGCCTGGAGTGTAGGTGACCGGGGCGGTGGCAATCAGCCCCAGCATTTT
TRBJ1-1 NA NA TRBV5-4 CASSSPGSSPTEAFF TGTGCCAGCAGCTCCCCCGGGAGCTCTCCCACTGAAGCTTTCTTT
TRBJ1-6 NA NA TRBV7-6 CASSLDTRRSPLHF TGTGCCAGCAGCTTGGACACTAGACGCTCACCCCTCCACTTT
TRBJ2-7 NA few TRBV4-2 CASSQSLDYEQYF TGTGCCAGCAGCCAATCGCTAGACTACGAGCAGTACTTC
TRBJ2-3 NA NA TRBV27 CASSLLGPQGADTQYF TGTGCCAGCAGTTTATTGGGACCCCAGGGCGCAGATACGCAGTATTTT
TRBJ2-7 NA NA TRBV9 CASSVEAISSYEQYF TGTGCCAGCAGCGTAGAGGCAATCTCCTCCTACGAGCAGTACTTC
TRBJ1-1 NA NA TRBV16 CASSLQGSGTEAFF TGTGCCAGCAGCCTCCAGGGGTCGGGCACTGAAGCTTTCTTT
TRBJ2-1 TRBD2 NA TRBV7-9 CASSATSGRAQFF TGTGCCAGCAGCGCGACTAGCGGGAGGGCCCAGTTCTTC
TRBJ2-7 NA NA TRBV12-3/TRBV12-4 CASSLGVNEQYF TGTGCCAGCAGTTTAGGTGTGAACGAGCAGTACTTC
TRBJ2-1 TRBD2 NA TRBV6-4 CASSSPSGSLGEQFF TGTGCCAGCTCTTCACCTAGCGGGAGTTTAGGTGAGCAGTTCTTC
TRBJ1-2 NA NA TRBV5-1 CASSSSSGEYGYTF TGCGCCAGCAGCTCCTCTTCTGGAGAATATGGCTACACCTTC
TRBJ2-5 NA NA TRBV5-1 CASSLGAGKTQYF TGCGCCAGCAGCTTGGGGGCAGGGAAGACCCAGTACTTC
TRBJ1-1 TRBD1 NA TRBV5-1 CASSLVTGYTEAFF TGCGCCAGCAGCTTGGTGACAGGGTACACTGAAGCTTTCTTT
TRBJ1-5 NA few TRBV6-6 CASSYLDFSNQPQHF TGTGCCAGCAGTTACCTGGATTTTAGCAATCAGCCCCAGCATTTT
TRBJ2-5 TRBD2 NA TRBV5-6 CASSLWGGTETQYF TGTGCCAGCAGCTTGTGGGGGGGAACTGAGACCCAGTACTTC
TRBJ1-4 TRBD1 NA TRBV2 CASTASQGGEKLFF TGTGCCAGCACCGCTTCGCAGGGGGGTGAAAAACTGTTTTTT
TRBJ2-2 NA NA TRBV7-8 CASSQRGTGELFF TGTGCCAGCAGCCAAAGGGGCACCGGGGAGCTGTTTTTT
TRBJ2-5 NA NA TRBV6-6 CASSTPEDREETQYF TGTGCCAGCAGTACCCCAGAGGACAGAGAAGAGACCCAGTACTTC
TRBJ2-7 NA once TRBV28 CASNFLAEQYF TGTGCCAGCAACTTCTTAGCGGAGCAGTACTTC
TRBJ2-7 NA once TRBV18 CASSTISQGEQYF TGTGCCAGCTCAACGATCAGCCAGGGCGAGCAGTACTTC
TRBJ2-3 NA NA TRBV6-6 CASSPGQFGGDTQYF TGTGCCAGCAGCCCGGGACAATTTGGGGGAGATACGCAGTATTTT
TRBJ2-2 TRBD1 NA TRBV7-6 CASSHRDSPTGELFF TGTGCCAGCAGCCACCGGGACAGCCCCACCGGGGAGCTGTTTTTT
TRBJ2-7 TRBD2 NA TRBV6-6 CASSYSASGLYEQYF TGTGCCAGCAGTTACTCGGCTAGCGGGTTGTACGAGCAGTACTTC
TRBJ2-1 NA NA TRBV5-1 CASSLERTYNEQFF TGCGCCAGCAGCTTGGAACGGACCTACAATGAGCAGTTCTTC
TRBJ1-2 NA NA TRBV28 CASSSKGSNYGYTF TGTGCCAGCAGTTCAAAGGGGTCTAACTATGGCTACACCTTC
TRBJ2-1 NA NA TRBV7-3 CASSPVLTGEQFF TGTGCCAGCAGCCCCGTGTTGACGGGGGAGCAGTTCTTC
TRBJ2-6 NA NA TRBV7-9 CASSPPGANVLTF TGTGCCAGCAGCCCTCCCGGGGCCAACGTCCTGACTTTC
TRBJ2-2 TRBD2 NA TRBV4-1 CASSPPASGGPNTGELFF TGCGCCAGCAGCCCCCCGGCTAGCGGGGGGCCGAACACCGGGGAGCTGTTTTTT
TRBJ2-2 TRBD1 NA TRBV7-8 CASRHKPGQGAPSTGELFF TGTGCCAGCAGACACAAGCCGGGACAGGGGGCTCCCTCCACCGGGGAGCTGTTTTTT
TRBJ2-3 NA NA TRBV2 CASSEEQDTQYF TGTGCCAGCAGTGAGGAACAGGATACGCAGTATTTT
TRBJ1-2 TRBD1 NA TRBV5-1 CASSLQTGLDGYTF TGCGCCAGCAGCTTGCAGACAGGGCTGGACGGCTACACCTTC